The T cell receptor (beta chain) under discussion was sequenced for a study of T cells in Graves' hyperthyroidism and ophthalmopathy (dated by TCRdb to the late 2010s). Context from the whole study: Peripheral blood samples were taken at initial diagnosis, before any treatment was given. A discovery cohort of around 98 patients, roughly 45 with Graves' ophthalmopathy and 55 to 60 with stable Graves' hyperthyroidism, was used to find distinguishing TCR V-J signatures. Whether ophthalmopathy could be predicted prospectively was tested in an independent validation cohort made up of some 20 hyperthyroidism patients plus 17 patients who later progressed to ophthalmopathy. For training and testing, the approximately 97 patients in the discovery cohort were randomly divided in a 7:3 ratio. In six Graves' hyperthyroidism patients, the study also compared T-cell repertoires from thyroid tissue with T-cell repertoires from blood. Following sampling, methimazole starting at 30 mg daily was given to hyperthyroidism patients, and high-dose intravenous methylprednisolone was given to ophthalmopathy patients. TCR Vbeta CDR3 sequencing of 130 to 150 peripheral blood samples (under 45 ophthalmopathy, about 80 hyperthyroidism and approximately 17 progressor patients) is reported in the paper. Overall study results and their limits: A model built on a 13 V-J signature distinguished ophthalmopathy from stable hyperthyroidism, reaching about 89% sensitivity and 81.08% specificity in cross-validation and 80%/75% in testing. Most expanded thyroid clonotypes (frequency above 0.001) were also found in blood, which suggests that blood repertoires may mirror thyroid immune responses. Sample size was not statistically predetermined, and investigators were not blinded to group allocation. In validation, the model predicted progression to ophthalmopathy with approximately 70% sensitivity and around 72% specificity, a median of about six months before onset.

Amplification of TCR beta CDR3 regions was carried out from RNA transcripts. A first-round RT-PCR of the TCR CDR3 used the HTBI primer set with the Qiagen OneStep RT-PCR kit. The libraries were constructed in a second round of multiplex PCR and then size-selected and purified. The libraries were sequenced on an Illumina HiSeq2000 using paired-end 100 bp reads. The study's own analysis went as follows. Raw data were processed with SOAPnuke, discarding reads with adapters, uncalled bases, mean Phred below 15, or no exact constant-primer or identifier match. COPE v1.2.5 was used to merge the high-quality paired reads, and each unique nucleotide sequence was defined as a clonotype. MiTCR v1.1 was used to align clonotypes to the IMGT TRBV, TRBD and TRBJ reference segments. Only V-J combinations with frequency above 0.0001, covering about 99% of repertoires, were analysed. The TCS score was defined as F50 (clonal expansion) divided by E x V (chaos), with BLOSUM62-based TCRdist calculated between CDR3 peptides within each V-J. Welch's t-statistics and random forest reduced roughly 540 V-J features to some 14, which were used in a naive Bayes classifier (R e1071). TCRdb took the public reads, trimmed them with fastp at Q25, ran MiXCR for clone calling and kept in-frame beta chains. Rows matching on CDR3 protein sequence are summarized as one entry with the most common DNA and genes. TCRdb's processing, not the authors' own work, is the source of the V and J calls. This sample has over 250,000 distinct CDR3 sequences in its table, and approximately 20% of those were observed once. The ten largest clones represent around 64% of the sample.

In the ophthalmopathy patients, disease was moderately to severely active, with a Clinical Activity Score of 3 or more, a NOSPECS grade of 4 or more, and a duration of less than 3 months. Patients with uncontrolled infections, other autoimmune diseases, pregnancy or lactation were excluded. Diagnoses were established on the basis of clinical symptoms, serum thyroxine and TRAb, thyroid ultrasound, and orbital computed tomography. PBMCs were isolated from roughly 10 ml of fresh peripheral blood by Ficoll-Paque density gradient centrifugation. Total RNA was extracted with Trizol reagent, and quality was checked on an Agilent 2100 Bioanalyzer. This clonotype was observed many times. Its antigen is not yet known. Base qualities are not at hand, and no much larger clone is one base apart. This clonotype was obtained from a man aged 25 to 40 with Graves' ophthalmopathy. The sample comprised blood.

The sequenced DNA: TGTGCCAGCAGCTCCGCCGGGACTACGGTCACCGGGGAGCTGTTTTTT. Translation gives CASSSAGTTVTGELFF. The V gene is TRBV11-2 and the J gene is TRBJ2-2; 7 bases in between match TRBD2. CDR1 and CDR2 are read off the germline V gene as SGHAT and FQNNGV. V and J are trimmed by 4 bases and 4 bases, and the gene matches miss 9 bases of the junction. The CDR3 spans 16 residues, from the cysteine through the phenylalanine. The retained sequence is limited to the CDR3, 48 bases, with the frame set at the first base.